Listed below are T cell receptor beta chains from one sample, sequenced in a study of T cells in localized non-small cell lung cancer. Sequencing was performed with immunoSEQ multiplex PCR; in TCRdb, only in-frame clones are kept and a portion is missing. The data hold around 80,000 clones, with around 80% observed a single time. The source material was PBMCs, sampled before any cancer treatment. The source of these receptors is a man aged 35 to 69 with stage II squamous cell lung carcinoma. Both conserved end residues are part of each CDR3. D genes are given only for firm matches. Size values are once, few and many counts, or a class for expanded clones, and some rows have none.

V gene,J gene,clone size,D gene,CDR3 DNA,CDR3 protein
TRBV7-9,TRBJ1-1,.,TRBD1,TGTGCCAGCAGCTCCCCAGGGAGTAACGACAGGGCTGAAGCTTTCTTT,CASSSPGSNDRAEAFF
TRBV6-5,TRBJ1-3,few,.,TGTGCCAGCAGTTACGGGGGCATCTCTGGAAACACCATATATTTT,CASSYGGISGNTIYF
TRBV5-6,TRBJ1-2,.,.,TGTGCCAGCAGCTTGAATCGGTTGGTAGGGGGAGCAACTGGCTACACCTTC,CASSLNRLVGGATGYTF
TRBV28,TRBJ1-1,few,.,TGTGCCAGCGGACAGTTTATGAACACTGAAGCTTTCTTT,CASGQFMNTEAFF
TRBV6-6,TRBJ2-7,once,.,TGTGCCAGCAGTTACAGGCCGACCTACGAGCAGTACTTC,CASSYRPTYEQYF
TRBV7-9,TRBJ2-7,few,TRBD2,TGTGCCAGCAGCTTAGCGCGGACTAGCGGGAGGTTGGAGCAGTACTTC,CASSLARTSGRLEQYF
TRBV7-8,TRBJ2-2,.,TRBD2,TGTGCCAGCAGCACGCCGGGACTAGCGGGAGGGGACGGGGAGCTGTTTTTT,CASSTPGLAGGDGELFF
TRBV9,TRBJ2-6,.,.,TGTGCCAGCAGCGTCCCTCGGGCCACCGGCTCTGGGGCCAACGTCCTGACTTTC,CASSVPRATGSGANVLTF
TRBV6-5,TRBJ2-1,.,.,TGTGCCAGCTCCCCGCCTAGCGATGAGCAGTTCTTC,CASSPPSDEQFF
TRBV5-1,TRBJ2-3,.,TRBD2,TGCGCCAGCAGCTTGGAAGGTGGCGCGGGGGATCTGTATTTT,CASSLEGGAGDLYF
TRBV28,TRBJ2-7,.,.,TGTGCCAGCAGTCCTCCTTCTAGTGGGGGCCTGAGAGAGCAGTACTTC,CASSPPSSGGLREQYF
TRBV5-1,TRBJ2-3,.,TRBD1,TGCGCCAGCAGCTTGTGGACAGGGGGCTCAGATACGCAGTATTTT,CASSLWTGGSDTQYF
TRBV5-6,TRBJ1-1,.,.,TGTGCCAGCAGCTTGATGGGGTCGGGGTCTGAAGCTTTCTTT,CASSLMGSGSEAFF
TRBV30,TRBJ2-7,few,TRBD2,TGTGCCTGCCCGGGCCCTAGCGGCAGTAGCGAGCAGTACTTC,CACPGPSGSSEQYF
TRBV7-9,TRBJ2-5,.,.,TGTGCCAGCAGCTCCAGACGGCGTCGAGAGACCCAGTACTTC,CASSSRRRRETQYF
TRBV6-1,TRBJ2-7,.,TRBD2,TGTGCCAGCACCTCTCCGGGACTAGCCCACTACGAGCAGTACTTC,CASTSPGLAHYEQYF
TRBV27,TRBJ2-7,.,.,TGTGCCAGCAGTGACCTCTCCTACGAGCAGTACTTC,CASSDLSYEQYF
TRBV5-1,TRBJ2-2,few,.,TGCGCCAGCAAGGAACGGAACACCGGGGAGCTGTTTTTT,CASKERNTGELFF
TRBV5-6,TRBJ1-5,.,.,TGTGCCAGCAGCTTTTGGAGTTCTAGCAATCAGCCCCAGCATTTT,CASSFWSSSNQPQHF
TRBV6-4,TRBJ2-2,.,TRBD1,TGTGCCAGCAGAGCACAAACAGGGGGCACCGGGGAGCTGTTTTTT,CASRAQTGGTGELFF
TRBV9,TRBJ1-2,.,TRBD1,TGTGCCAGCAGCGTCGGACAGGGCGCCTATGGCTACACCTTC,CASSVGQGAYGYTF
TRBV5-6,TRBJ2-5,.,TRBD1,TGTGCCAGCAGCCCTGGTGGGAGGACAGGGAAAGAGACCCAGTACTTC,CASSPGGRTGKETQYF
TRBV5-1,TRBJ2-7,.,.,TGCGCCAGCAGCCACCATGAGGGGGCCTACGAGCAGTACTTC,CASSHHEGAYEQYF
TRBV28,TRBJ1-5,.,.,TGTGCCAGCATCGACAGCCGCAATCAGCCCCAGCATTTT,CASIDSRNQPQHF
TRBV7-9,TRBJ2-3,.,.,TGTGCCAGCAGCCCCTGGGGGGTCGGGGCAGATACGCAGTATTTT,CASSPWGVGADTQYF
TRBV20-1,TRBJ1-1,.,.,TGCAGTGTATACGCGAACACTGAAGCTTTCTTT,CSVYANTEAFF
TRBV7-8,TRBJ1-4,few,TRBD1,TGTGCCAGCAGCCCGAGGACAGGGGGAACAACTAATGAAAAACTGTTTTTT,CASSPRTGGTTNEKLFF
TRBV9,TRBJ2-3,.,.,TGTGCCAGCAGGCGGGCAGGGTCAGATACGCAGTATTTT,CASRRAGSDTQYF
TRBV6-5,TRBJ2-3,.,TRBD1,TGTGCCAGCAGTTACAGGGGACAGTCACCCCCAGATACGCAGTATTTT,CASSYRGQSPPDTQYF
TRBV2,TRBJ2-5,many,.,TGTGCCAGCACAGGGGAGTGGCAAGAGACCCAGTACTTC,CASTGEWQETQYF
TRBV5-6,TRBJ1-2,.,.,TGTGCCAGCAGCTTGGGGACAGACTTCTATGGCTACACCTTC,CASSLGTDFYGYTF
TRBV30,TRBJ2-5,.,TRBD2,TGTGCCTGGAGACTAGCGGTCCAAGAGACCCAGTACTTC,CAWRLAVQETQYF
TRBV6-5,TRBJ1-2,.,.,TGTGCCAGCAGTTACTCGTGGGGACCGCGTGGAGGCTACACCTTC,CASSYSWGPRGGYTF
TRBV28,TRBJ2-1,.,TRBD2,TGTGCCAGCGCGCTTGGCGGGAGAGTCTACAATGAGCAGTTCTTC,CASALGGRVYNEQFF
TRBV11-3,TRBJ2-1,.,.,TGTGCCAGCAGCTTAGATCATCGGAGTGAGCAGTTCTTC,CASSLDHRSEQFF
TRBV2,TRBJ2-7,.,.,TGTGCCAGCAGTCCGCCAACCTACGAGCAGTACTTC,CASSPPTYEQYF
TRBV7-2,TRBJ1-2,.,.,TGTGCCAGCAGCCTAGGACAGATCGACTATGGCTACACCTTC,CASSLGQIDYGYTF
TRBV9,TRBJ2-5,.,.,TGTGCCAGCAGCGGTCGGGGCAGGGGGGAAGAGACCCAGTACTTC,CASSGRGRGEETQYF
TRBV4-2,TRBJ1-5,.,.,TGTGCCAGCAGCCACGTCGGGGGAACAGTGGGGCCCCAGCATTTT,CASSHVGGTVGPQHF
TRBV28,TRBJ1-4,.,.,TGTGCCAGCAGTGACAGCCAGACAACTAATGAAAAACTGTTTTTT,CASSDSQTTNEKLFF
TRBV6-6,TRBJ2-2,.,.,TGTGCCAGCAGTCCACCCGGGACTTTCGCCGGGGAGCTGTTTTTT,CASSPPGTFAGELFF
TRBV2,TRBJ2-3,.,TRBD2,TGTGCCAGCAGTTTTAGCGGGGGGAGCACAGATACGCAGTATTTT,CASSFSGGSTDTQYF
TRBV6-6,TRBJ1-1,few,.,TGTGCCAGCAGTTCGGTGGAGAACACTGAAGCTTTCTTT,CASSSVENTEAFF
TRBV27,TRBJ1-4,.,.,TGTGCCAGCAGTTTACGGTTAGAAGCAACTAATGAAAAACTGTTTTTT,CASSLRLEATNEKLFF
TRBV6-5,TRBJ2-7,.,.,TGTGCCAGCAGGGCCTGGGATCCGGTCTCCTACGAGCAGTACTTC,CASRAWDPVSYEQYF
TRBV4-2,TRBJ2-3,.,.,TGTGCCAGCAGCCAAGTCGCCGGGACAAGGAAGTCAGATACGCAGTATTTT,CASSQVAGTRKSDTQYF
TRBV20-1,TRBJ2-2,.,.,TGCAGTGCTAGTCGCACCGGGGAGCTGTTTTTT,CSASRTGELFF
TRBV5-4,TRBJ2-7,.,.,TGTGCCAGCAGCCTAGCCGGGACAACCTACGAGCAGTACTTC,CASSLAGTTYEQYF
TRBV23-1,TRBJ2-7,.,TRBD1,TGCGCCAGCAGTCAAGGACAGGGACGTGTTGGGGTTACCGTACGCGAGCAGTACTTC,CASSQGQGRVGVTVREQYF
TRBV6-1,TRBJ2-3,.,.,TGTGCCAGCAGTGAATCGGTCACAGATTTCCCTAGCACAGATACGCAGTATTTT,CASSESVTDFPSTDTQYF
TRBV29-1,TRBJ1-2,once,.,TGCAGCGTCGCCCCGGGGGGGTACTATGGCTACACCTTC,CSVAPGGYYGYTF
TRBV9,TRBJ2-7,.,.,TGTGCCAGCAGCACCCAGACAGGAACCTACGAGCAGTACTTC,CASSTQTGTYEQYF
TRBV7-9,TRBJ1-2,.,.,TGTGCCAGCAGCTTAGCCACAGCCGGTAACTATGGCTACACCTTC,CASSLATAGNYGYTF
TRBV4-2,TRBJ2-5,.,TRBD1,TGTGCCAGCAGCCCTCGACAGGGGACGAAAGAGACCCAGTACTTC,CASSPRQGTKETQYF
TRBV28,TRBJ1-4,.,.,TGTGCCAGCAGGATCCCAGGGGCGAGGAATGAAAAACTGTTTTTT,CASRIPGARNEKLFF
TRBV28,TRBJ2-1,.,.,TGTGCCAGCAGTTTAGCCGAAAGGGAGCAGTTCTTC,CASSLAEREQFF
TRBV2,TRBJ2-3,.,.,TGTGCCAGCAGCCAAATGGATACGCAGTATTTT,CASSQMDTQYF
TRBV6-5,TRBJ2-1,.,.,TGTGCCAGCAGTTATTCCCCTGCTAAGCGGGAGCAGTTCTTC,CASSYSPAKREQFF